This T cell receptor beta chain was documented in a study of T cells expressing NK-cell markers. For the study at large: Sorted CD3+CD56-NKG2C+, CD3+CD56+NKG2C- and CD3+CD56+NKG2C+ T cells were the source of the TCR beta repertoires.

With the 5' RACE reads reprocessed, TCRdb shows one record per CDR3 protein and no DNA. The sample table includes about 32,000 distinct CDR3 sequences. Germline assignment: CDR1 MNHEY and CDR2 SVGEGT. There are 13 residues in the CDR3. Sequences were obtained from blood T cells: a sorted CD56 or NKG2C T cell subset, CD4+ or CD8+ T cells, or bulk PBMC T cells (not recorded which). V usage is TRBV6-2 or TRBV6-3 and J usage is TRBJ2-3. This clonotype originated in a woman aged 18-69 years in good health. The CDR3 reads CASSYDSTDTQYF.